The clone carrying this T cell receptor beta chain was picked up many times. Its antigen is undetermined. What was amplified from RNA transcripts were TCR beta CDR3 regions. TCR CDR3 regions were first amplified by RT-PCR with HTBI primers. TCRdb redid the calling of the multiplex PCR reads with MiXCR, one entry per CDR3 protein. The sample lists about 590,000 distinct CDR3 sequences, approximately 15% seen once, with 7.1% in the top ten. V was clipped by 10 bases and J by 2 bases, with 16 bases between them. CDR1 LNHDA and CDR2 SQIVND come from the germline V gene (reference sequence). The CDR3 loop spans 14 amino acids. The record originates from a study of T cells in Graves' hyperthyroidism and ophthalmopathy. Study-wide points: Most thyroid clonotypes expanded above 0.001 were also detected in blood.

Exclusion of a patient resulted from uncontrolled infection, other autoimmune disease, pregnancy or lactation. This sequence joins TRBV19 and TRBJ2-3, with a weak D call TRBD1 (5 bases). This sequence originates from a woman aged 18-29 years with Graves' ophthalmopathy. Sequenced: blood. The CDR3 region is CATTQGTNTDTQYF. DNA of the CDR3: TGTGCCACTACCCAGGGAACTAACACAGATACGCAGTATTTT. Full variable domain (remainder filled in from reference TRBV19 and TRBJ2-3): DGGITQSPKYLFRKEGQNVTLSCEQNLNHDAMYWYRQDPGQGLRLIYYSQIVNDFQKGDIAEGYSVSREKKESFPLTVTSAQKNPTAFYLCATTQGTNTDTQYFGPGTRLTVL.